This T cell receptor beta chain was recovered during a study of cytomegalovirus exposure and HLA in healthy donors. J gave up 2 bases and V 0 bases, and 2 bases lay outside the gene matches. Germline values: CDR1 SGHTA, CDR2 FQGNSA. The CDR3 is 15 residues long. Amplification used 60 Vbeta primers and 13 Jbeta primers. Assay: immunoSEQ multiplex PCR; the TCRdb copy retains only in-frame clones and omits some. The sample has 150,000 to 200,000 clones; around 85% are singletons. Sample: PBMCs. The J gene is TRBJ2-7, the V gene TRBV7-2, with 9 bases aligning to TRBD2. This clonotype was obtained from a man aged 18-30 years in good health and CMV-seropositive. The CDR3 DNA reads TGTGCCAGCAGCTTAGCCCGCGGGGGGGCCTACGAGCAGTACTTC. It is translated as CASSLARGGAYEQYF. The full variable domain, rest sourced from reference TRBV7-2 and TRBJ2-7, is GAGVSQSPSNKVTEKGKDVELRCDPISGHTALYWYRQSLGQGLEFLIYFQGNSAPDKSGLPSDRFSAERTGGSVSTLTIQRTQQEDSAVYLCASSLARGGAYEQYFGPGTRLTVT.